This entry concerns a single T cell receptor (beta chain). The data derive from a study of blood T cell repertoires in COVID-19. Study context: In each case, the material was cDNA or gDNA derived from T cells, B-cell-depleted T cells, or PBMCs.

The CDR3 has 16 amino acids. Germline assignment: CDR1 SGHRS and CDR2 YFSETQ. Trimming took 1 base from V and 8 from J, leaving 21 bases between them. Only in-frame clones appear in the TCRdb table, and some are missing; sequencing was by immunoSEQ multiplex PCR. The repertoire consists of approximately 470,000 clones, with approximately 90% occurring once and the leading ten covering about 0.65%. Living in about two dozen US areas, the participants were between 18 and 89 years of age. Symptom resolution, clearance, or two negative PCRs marked donors in Cohort 3 as recovered. This clonotype originated in a woman aged 18-29 years who had recovered from COVID-19. Sequencing was carried out using PBMCs or T cells enriched from blood (not recorded which). The chain has TRBV5-1 and TRBJ1-2, with D unresolved. In DNA form, the CDR3 reads TGCGCCAGCAGCTTGTCGCCAGGCAAGGACTTAATAGGCTACACCTTC. This sequence encodes CASSLSPGKDLIGYTF.